These 28 T cell receptor beta chains were sequenced from one sample in a study of blood T cell repertoires in COVID-19. Libraries were prepared by immunoSEQ multiplex PCR; TCRdb keeps only in-frame clonotypes and omits some of them. The data show approximately 450,000 clones, with about 90% seen just once and about 2% held by the top ten. The sequenced sample consisted of PBMCs or T cells enriched from blood (not recorded which). Every receptor here comes from a woman aged 18-29 years with acute COVID-19.

The V and J genes are TRBV7-3 and TRBJ2-3; possible D gene TRBD2, 6 bases. Germline-derived CDR1 and CDR2 are SGHTA and FQGTGA. V lost 5 bases, J lost 0 bases, and 15 bases lay in between. The CDR3 covers 16 residues. The CDR3 spells CASSLIGRGSTDTQYF. The CDR3 nucleotides read TGTGCCAGCAGCCTAATCGGCCGGGGGAGCACAGATACGCAGTATTTT. Supplemented by reference TRBV7-3 and TRBJ2-3, the full variable domain reads GAGVSQTPSNKVTEKGKYVELRCDPISGHTALYWYRQSLGQGPEFLIYFQGTGAADDSGLPNDRFFAVRPEGSVSTLKIQRTERGDSAVYLCASSLIGRGSTDTQYFGPGTRLTVL.

In its sample, this clone was seen a few times. This chain links TRBV11-2 with TRBJ2-1; 13 bases match TRBD2. Germline V gives CDR1 SGHAT, CDR2 FQNNGV. The trim removed 1 base at V and 8 bases at J, leaving 5 bases unmatched. The CDR3 length is 16 residues. CDR3 DNA: TGTGCCAGCAGCTTAGGAACTAGCGGGAGGGTCGATGAGCAGTTCTTC. Its protein is CASSLGTSGRVDEQFF. Looking up the rest from reference TRBV11-2 and TRBJ2-1 gives the full variable domain: EAGVAQSPRYKIIEKRQSVAFWCNPISGHATLYWYQQILGQGPKLLIQFQNNGVVDDSQLPKDRFSAERLKGVDSTLKIQPAKLEDSAVYLCASSLGTSGRVDEQFFGPGTRLTVL.

This clone turned up a few times. This rearrangement joins TRBV4-2 to TRBJ1-2; D is unresolved. V was pared by 0 bases and J by 6 bases, with 8 bases between. This CDR3 region has 13 residues. The V gene's germline CDR1 is LGHNA and CDR2 YNFKEQ. CDR3 sequence: CASSQDGTDGYTF. The DNA of the CDR3 is TGTGCCAGCAGCCAAGATGGAACAGATGGCTACACCTTC.

V gene TRBV2 combines with J gene TRBJ2-1, with 8 bases identical to TRBD2. The germline CDR1 and CDR2 sequences are SNHLY and FYNNEI. The CDR3 extends over 16 amino acids. V shed 7 bases, J shed 4 bases, and the junction held 12 bases outside the gene matches. In DNA, the CDR3 is TGTGCCAGCAACCCTTCTAGCGGGTTGTCTTACAATGAGCAGTTCTTC. It specifies CASNPSSGLSYNEQFF.

V is TRBV11-2 and J is TRBJ2-5; D is possibly TRBD1 (5 bases). Per the germline V gene, CDR1 is SGHAT and CDR2 is FQNNGV. The CDR3 runs 12 residues. V was pared by 3 bases and J by 6 bases, with 8 bases between. The CDR3 spells CASSFRDQTQYF. CDR3 DNA sequence: TGTGCCAGCAGCTTCAGGGATCAGACCCAGTACTTC. The full variable domain, its missing parts supplied by reference TRBV11-2 and TRBJ2-5, is EAGVAQSPRYKIIEKRQSVAFWCNPISGHATLYWYQQILGQGPKLLIQFQNNGVVDDSQLPKDRFSAERLKGVDSTLKIQPAKLEDSAVYLCASSFRDQTQYFGPGTRLLVL.

The gene calls are TRBV7-9 and TRBJ1-2; D remains unclear. V was pared by 1 base and J by 4 bases, with 10 bases between. This CDR3 is 14 amino acids long. Germline CDR1 is SEHNR and CDR2 is FQNEAQ (reference sequence). CDR3 protein: CASSLGDSIYGYTF. As DNA, the CDR3 is TGTGCCAGCAGCTTAGGTGACTCAATCTATGGCTACACCTTC.

The CDR3 region is CASSLGDNEQFF. In DNA, the CDR3 is TGTGCCAGCAGCTTGGGCGACAATGAGCAGTTCTTC. V gene TRBV5-4 combines with J gene TRBJ2-1; D remains unclear. The CDR3 runs 12 residues. Germline values: CDR1 SGHNT, CDR2 YYREEE (reference sequence). V was pared by 0 bases and J by 5 bases, with 3 bases between.

This clone was seen only once. V usage is TRBV28 and J usage is TRBJ2-7; 10 nucleotides line up with TRBD2. This CDR3 comprises 14 residues. Losses at the gene ends were 6 bases for V and 4 bases for J; bases not matched to a gene: 6. Germline loops: CDR1 MDHEN, CDR2 SYDVKM. This CDR3 reads CASSPGLALYEQYF. The DNA of the CDR3 is TGTGCCAGCAGCCCGGGACTAGCGTTATACGAGCAGTACTTC.

The CDR3 nucleotides are TGTGCCAGTAGTATAGATCAGGAAAAACTGTTTTTT. It codes for CASSIDQEKLFF. The rearrangement links TRBV19 to TRBJ1-4; no clear D. Germline V lookup: CDR1 LNHDA, CDR2 SQIVND (reference sequence). Trimming left V 0 bases short and J 8 bases short, with 4 bases between. This CDR3 has 12 residues.

The rearrangement joins TRBV11-2 to TRBJ2-6; 8 bases agree with TRBD1. The germline gives CDR1 SGHAT, CDR2 FQNNGV. CDR3 size: 15 residues. After removal of 5 bases from V and 4 bases from J, the junction contained 4 bases not matched to a gene. Here the CDR3 DNA reads TGTGCCAGCAGCCAGGGGGCGCGGGGGGCCAACGTCCTGACTTTC. Translated, it gives CASSQGARGANVLTF.

The V call is TRBV27, the J call TRBJ2-1; tentative D call: TRBD1 (6 bases). The CDR3 is made up of 11 amino acids. V lost 10 bases, J lost 7 bases, and 11 bases lay in between. Germline V gives CDR1 MNHEY, CDR2 SMNVEV (reference sequence). The CDR3 coding sequence is TGTGCCACTTCACAGGGAAATGAGCAGTTCTTC. Translating gives CATSQGNEQFF.

This clone was detected a few times. V usage is TRBV3-1 (or the pseudogene TRBV3-2) and J usage is TRBJ1-2, with 10 positions matching TRBD1. With 3 bases clipped from V and 7 bases from J, the junction kept 5 bases outside the gene matches. This CDR3 comprises 14 residues. The germline CDR1 and CDR2 sequences are LGHDT and YNNKEL (reference sequence). The CDR3 loop is CASSQDRGVGGYTF. The CDR3, as DNA: TGTGCCAGCAGCCAGGACAGGGGGGTAGGTGGCTACACCTTC.

The CDR3 loop reads CASEAGGLNNEQFF. The CDR3 DNA reads as TGTGCCAGCGAAGCAGGGGGTTTAAACAATGAGCAGTTCTTC. This chain uses TRBV28 with TRBJ2-1; TRBD1 matches 7 bases. The germline V gene has CDR1 MDHEN and CDR2 SYDVKM. This CDR3 spans 14 amino acids. The junction had 9 bases not matched to a gene; V was cut back by 8 bases and J by 5 bases.

The chain recombines TRBV29-1 with TRBJ1-4; 7 positions agree with TRBD1. Trimming took 6 bases from V and 2 from J; bases not matched to a gene: 3. Germline values: CDR1 SQVTM, CDR2 ANQGSEA. The CDR3 is 13 amino acids. In DNA form, the CDR3 reads TGCAGCGTCTACAGGGGCACTAATGAAAAACTGTTTTTT. As protein: CSVYRGTNEKLFF.

The chain joins TRBV19 to TRBJ1-5; a possible D gene is TRBD1 (5 bases). The germline V gene encodes CDR1 LNHDA and CDR2 SQIVND (reference sequence). The length of the CDR3 is 13 residues. V lost 8 bases to trimming and J lost 11 bases, with 19 bases between them. This CDR3 reads CASPWGGYWAQHF. For the CDR3, the DNA is TGTGCCAGTCCATGGGGGGGATATTGGGCCCAGCATTTT.

This sequence joins TRBV12-3 or TRBV12-4 and TRBJ2-7; 8 bases agree with TRBD2. The CDR3 totals 13 residues. With V trimmed by 8 bases and J by 2 bases, 5 bases remained unmatched. The CDR3 here is CASGSGGAYEQYF. Here the CDR3 DNA reads TGTGCCAGCGGGAGCGGGGGAGCCTACGAGCAGTACTTC.

The rearrangement joins TRBV5-8 to TRBJ2-1, with TRBD2 matching 8 bases. V lost 4 bases to trimming and J lost 4 bases; unmatched junction nucleotides: 16. Germline lookup yields CDR1 SGHTS and CDR2 YDEGEE. The CDR3 sequence is 18 residues long. The DNA of the CDR3 is TGTGCCAGCAGCACCAGGAAACTAGCGGAGCCTAGGTACAATGAGCAGTTCTTC. Protein sequence: CASSTRKLAEPRYNEQFF.

The chain recombines TRBV2 with TRBJ2-7; 9 nucleotides align to TRBD1. Trimming removed 7 bases from V and 12 bases from J; junction bases left unmatched: 10. This CDR3 contains 12 residues. In germline, CDR1 is SNHLY, CDR2 FYNNEI. The CDR3 region has the DNA TGTGCCAGCACTTCGACTGGGACAGGGACGTACTTC. Encoded protein: CASTSTGTGTYF.

The chain uses TRBV7-2 and TRBJ1-3, with D unresolved. CDR1 and CDR2 from the germline V gene are SGHTA and FQGNSA. V dropped 2 bases and J dropped 1 base, with 12 bases sitting between them. The CDR3 runs 16 residues. CDR3 sequence (DNA): TGTGCCAGCAGCTTATCACAGCTATCATCTGGAAACACCATATATTTT. Encoded protein: CASSLSQLSSGNTIYF. Filled out from reference TRBV7-2 and TRBJ1-3, the complete variable domain reads GAGVSQSPSNKVTEKGKDVELRCDPISGHTALYWYRQSLGQGLEFLIYFQGNSAPDKSGLPSDRFSAERTGGSVSTLTIQRTQQEDSAVYLCASSLSQLSSGNTIYFGEGSWLTVV.

This clone is a singleton in its sample. The chain is built from TRBV20-1 and TRBJ2-7; D is undetermined. Germline-derived CDR1 and CDR2 are DFQATT and SNEGSKA (reference sequence). The CDR3 covers 11 residues. V was clipped by 1 base and J by 6 bases, with 7 bases between them. CDR3 residues: CSARGSFEQYF. CDR3 sequence (DNA): TGCAGTGCTAGAGGTAGTTTCGAGCAGTACTTC.

The chain recombines TRBV6-4 with TRBJ2-6, with no clear D. Germline-derived CDR1 and CDR2 are MRHNA and SNTAGT. V shed 6 bases and J shed 1 base, with 4 bases lying between them. There are 13 residues in the CDR3. DNA for the CDR3: TGTGCCAGCAGGCGTTCTGGGGCCAACGTCCTGACTTTC. Translated, it gives CASRRSGANVLTF.

In its sample, this clone was seen once. The chain joins TRBV7-3 to TRBJ2-1, with D maybe TRBD2 (6 bases). CDR1 and CDR2 from the germline V gene are SGHTA and FQGTGA. V lost 6 bases, J lost 4 bases, and 19 bases lay in between. The CDR3 runs to 16 residues. The CDR3 loop is CASRKTGTGVYNEQFF. In nucleotides, the CDR3 is TGTGCCAGCAGAAAAACCGGGACTGGAGTGTACAATGAGCAGTTCTTC.

The CDR3 region is CASSPQGGQASYNEQFF. CDR3 nucleotide sequence: TGCGCCAGCAGCCCCCAGGGGGGCCAGGCCTCCTACAATGAGCAGTTCTTC. The chain joins TRBV4-1 to TRBJ2-1; weak D call: TRBD1 (7 bases). V dropped 4 bases and J dropped 0 bases, with 16 bases sitting between them. Germline V gives CDR1 MGHRA, CDR2 YSYEKL. This CDR3 has 17 amino acids.

This chain uses TRBV14 with TRBJ2-7; TRBD2 might be the D (6 bases). Germline V CDR1 and CDR2: SGHDN, FVKESK. The CDR3 runs 14 residues. Trimming took off 0 bases at V and 6 bases at J, with 12 bases between the two ends. The CDR3 DNA is TGTGCCAGCAGCCAAGAGACTAGGCCAGCCGAGCAGTACTTC. Amino acids: CASSQETRPAEQYF.

The rearrangement links TRBV14 to TRBJ2-7; a possible D gene is TRBD2 (6 bases). V lost 1 base to trimming and J lost 2 bases, with 24 bases between them. The CDR3 covers 19 residues. The germline gives CDR1 SGHDN, CDR2 FVKESK. CDR3 sequence reads: CASSQATLYVSSVTYEQYF. DNA of the CDR3: TGTGCCAGCAGCCAAGCTACGCTTTACGTGTCTAGCGTTACCTACGAGCAGTACTTC.

This rearrangement joins TRBV6-5 to TRBJ2-7; no reliable D call. Germline CDR1 and CDR2: MNHEY and SVGAGI. The CDR3 is 10 amino acids. V lost 6 bases, J lost 3 bases, and 3 bases lay in between. CDR3 nucleotides: TGTGCCAGCAGCGTCTACGAGCAGTACTTC. Translation gives CASSVYEQYF.

This chain uses TRBV5-1 with TRBJ1-1, with 7 bases fitting TRBD1. The CDR3 is 16 residues long. The V gene's germline CDR1 is SGHRS and CDR2 YFSETQ. V was pared by 4 bases and J by 0 bases, with 9 bases of the junction left unmatched. CDR3 region: CASSPIAGTVNTEAFF. The CDR3 DNA is TGCGCCAGCAGCCCCATCGCCGGGACAGTGAACACTGAAGCTTTCTTT.

The V and J genes are TRBV19 and TRBJ2-7; a possible D gene is TRBD1 (6 bases). The germline V and J ends were trimmed by 5 bases and 7 bases, with 12 bases remaining between them. CDR3 length: 12 residues. CDR1 and CDR2 from the germline V gene are LNHDA and SQIVND (reference sequence). The CDR3 protein is CASSSPTGEQYF. The CDR3 DNA is TGTGCCAGTAGTTCGCCCACAGGGGAGCAGTACTTC.